This TCR beta chain was sequenced in a study of T cells in Graves' hyperthyroidism and ophthalmopathy. Study results and limitations: Before onset, by a median of approximately 5.9 months, the model predicted ophthalmopathy. Ophthalmopathy stood apart from stable hyperthyroidism in a 13 V-J model.

Concerning this clonotype: Its antigen is not known.

Patients having uncontrolled infection, another autoimmune disease, pregnancy or lactation were not included. Amplification targeted TCR beta CDR3 regions from RNA transcripts. Initially, a first-round RT-PCR of the TCR CDR3 employed the HTBI primer set. MiXCR, applied by TCRdb to the multiplex PCR reads, yields one record per CDR3 protein. Counted here are 300,000 or so distinct CDR3 sequences, roughly 15% occurring once; the ten biggest clones make up around 34%. The sample was blood. The sequence came from a man younger than 45 with Graves' hyperthyroidism.

The CDR3 spells CSVSGARETQYF. The CDR3 DNA sequence: TGCAGCGTGTCAGGGGCTCGGGAGACCCAGTACTTC. The chain is built from TRBV29-1 and TRBJ2-5; TRBD1 might be the D (6 bases). CDR3 size: 12 residues. CDR1 is SQVTM and CDR2 is ANQGSEA in the germline V gene. The ends were cut back, 6 bases at V and 5 bases at J, with 13 bases in the middle.